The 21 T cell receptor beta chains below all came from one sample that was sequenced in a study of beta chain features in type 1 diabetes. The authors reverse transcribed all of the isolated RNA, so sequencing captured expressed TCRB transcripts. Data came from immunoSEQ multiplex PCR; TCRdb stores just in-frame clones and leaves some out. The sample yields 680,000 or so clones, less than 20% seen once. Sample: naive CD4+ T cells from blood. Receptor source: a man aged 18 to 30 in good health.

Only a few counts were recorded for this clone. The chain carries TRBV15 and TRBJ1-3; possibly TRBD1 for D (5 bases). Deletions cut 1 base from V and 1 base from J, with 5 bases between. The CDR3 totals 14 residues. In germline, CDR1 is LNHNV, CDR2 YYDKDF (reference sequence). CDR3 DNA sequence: TGTGCCACCAGCAGAGGGACATCTGGAAACACCATATATTTT. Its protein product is CATSRGTSGNTIYF.

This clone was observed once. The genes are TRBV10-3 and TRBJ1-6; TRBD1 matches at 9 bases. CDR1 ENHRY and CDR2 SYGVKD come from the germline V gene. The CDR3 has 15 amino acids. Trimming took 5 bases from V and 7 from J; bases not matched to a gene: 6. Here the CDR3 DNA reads TGTGCCATCAGTAAACTGGACAGGGGAAATTCACCCCTCCACTTT. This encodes CAISKLDRGNSPLHF.

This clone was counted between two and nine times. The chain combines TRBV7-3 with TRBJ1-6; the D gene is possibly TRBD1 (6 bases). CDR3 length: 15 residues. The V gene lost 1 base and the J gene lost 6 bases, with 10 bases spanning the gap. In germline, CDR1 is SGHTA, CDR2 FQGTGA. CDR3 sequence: CASSLRGASNSPLHF. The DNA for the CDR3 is TGTGCCAGCAGCTTAAGGGGGGCGAGTAATTCACCCCTCCACTTT. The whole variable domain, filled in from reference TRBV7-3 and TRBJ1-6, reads GAGVSQTPSNKVTEKGKYVELRCDPISGHTALYWYRQSLGQGPEFLIYFQGTGAADDSGLPNDRFFAVRPEGSVSTLKIQRTERGDSAVYLCASSLRGASNSPLHFGNGTRLTVT.

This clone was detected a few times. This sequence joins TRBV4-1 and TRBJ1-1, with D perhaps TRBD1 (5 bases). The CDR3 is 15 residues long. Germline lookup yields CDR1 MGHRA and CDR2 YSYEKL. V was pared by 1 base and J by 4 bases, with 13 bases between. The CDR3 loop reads CASSQAGGMTTEAFF. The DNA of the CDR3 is TGCGCCAGCAGCCAAGCGGGGGGTATGACCACTGAAGCTTTCTTT.

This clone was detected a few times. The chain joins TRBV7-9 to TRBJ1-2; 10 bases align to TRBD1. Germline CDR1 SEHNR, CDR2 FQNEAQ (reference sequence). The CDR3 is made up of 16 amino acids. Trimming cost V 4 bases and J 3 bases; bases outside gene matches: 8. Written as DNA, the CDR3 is TGTGCCAGCAGCTGGGACCCGGGACAGGGGTACTATGGCTACACCTTC. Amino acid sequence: CASSWDPGQGYYGYTF.

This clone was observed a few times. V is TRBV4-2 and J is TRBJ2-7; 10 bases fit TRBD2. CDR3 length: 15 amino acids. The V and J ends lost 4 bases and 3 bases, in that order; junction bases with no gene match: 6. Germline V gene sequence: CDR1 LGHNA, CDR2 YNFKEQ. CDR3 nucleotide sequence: TGTGCCAGCAGCCCCCCAGCGGGAGGGTTCTACGAGCAGTACTTC. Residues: CASSPPAGGFYEQYF.

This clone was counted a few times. The CDR3 DNA follows: TGTGCCAGCACCAAGGGAACAGATACGCAGTATTTT. Its translation: CASTKGTDTQYF. The chain uses TRBV2 and TRBJ2-3; D call uncertain. This CDR3 is built from 12 residues. Germline V gene sequence: CDR1 SNHLY, CDR2 FYNNEI. V was cut by 7 bases and J by 3 bases, with 8 bases left in between.

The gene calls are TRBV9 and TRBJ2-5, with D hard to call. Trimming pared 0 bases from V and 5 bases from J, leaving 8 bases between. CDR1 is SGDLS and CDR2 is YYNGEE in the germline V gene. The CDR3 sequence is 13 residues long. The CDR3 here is CASSVAGPETQYF. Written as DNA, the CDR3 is TGTGCCAGCAGCGTAGCAGGTCCGGAGACCCAGTACTTC.

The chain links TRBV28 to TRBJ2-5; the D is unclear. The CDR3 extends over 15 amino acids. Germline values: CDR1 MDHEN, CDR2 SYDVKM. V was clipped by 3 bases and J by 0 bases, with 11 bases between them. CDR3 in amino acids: CASSFKFIYQETQYF. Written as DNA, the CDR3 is TGTGCCAGCAGTTTTAAGTTTATATACCAAGAGACCCAGTACTTC.

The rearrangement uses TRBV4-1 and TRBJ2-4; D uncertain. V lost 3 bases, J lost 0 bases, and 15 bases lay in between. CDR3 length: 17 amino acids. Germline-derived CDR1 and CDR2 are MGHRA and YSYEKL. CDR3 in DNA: TGCGCCAGCAGCCACTTGACCGCTTCTCTAGCCAAAAACATTCAGTACTTC. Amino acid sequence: CASSHLTASLAKNIQYF.

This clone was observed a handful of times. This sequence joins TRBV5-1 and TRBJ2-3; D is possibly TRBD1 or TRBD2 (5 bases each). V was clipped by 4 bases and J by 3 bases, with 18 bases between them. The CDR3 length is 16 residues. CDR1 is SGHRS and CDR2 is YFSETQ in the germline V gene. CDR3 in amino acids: CASSLFPGQGTDTQYF. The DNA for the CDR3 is TGCGCCAGCAGCCTATTCCCGGGGCAGGGAACAGATACGCAGTATTTT.

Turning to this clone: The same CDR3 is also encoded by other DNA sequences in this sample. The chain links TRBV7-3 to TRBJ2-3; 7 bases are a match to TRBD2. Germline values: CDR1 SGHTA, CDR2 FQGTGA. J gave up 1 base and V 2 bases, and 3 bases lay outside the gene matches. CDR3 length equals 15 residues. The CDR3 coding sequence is TGTGCCAGCAGCTTAGGCGGGAGTCGCACAGATACGCAGTATTTT. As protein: CASSLGGSRTDTQYF.

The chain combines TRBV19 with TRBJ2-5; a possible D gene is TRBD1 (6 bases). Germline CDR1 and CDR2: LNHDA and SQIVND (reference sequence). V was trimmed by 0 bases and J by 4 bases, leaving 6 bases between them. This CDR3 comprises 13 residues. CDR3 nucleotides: TGTGCCAGTAGTATAGAAGGGGGAGAGACCCAGTACTTC. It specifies CASSIEGGETQYF. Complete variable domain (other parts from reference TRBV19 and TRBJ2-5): DGGITQSPKYLFRKEGQNVTLSCEQNLNHDAMYWYRQDPGQGLRLIYYSQIVNDFQKGDIAEGYSVSREKKESFPLTVTSAQKNPTAFYLCASSIEGGETQYFGPGTRLLVL.

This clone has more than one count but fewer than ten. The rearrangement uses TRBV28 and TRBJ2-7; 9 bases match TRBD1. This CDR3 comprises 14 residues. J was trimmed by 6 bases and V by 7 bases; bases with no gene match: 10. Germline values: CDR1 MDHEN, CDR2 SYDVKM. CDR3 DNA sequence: TGTGCCAGCACCGAAGATAGGGACAGGGTCGAGCAGTACTTC. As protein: CASTEDRDRVEQYF.

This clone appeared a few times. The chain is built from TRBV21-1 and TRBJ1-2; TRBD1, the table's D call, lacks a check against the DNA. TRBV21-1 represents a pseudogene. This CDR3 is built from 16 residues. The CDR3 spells CASSRGKQGFGYGYTF. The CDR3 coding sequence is TGTGCCAGCAGCCGCGGGAAACAGGGGTTTGGGTATGGCTACACCTTC.

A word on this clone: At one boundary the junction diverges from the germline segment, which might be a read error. The CDR3 nucleotides read TGCAGTGGTAGAGGGAATGGCTACACCTTC. This codes for CSGRGNGYTF. The chain is built from TRBV20-1 and TRBJ1-2; D unclear. There are 10 residues in the CDR3. The germline V gene has CDR1 DFQATT and CDR2 SNEGSKA (reference sequence).

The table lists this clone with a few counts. CDR3 sequence (DNA): TGTGCCAGCTCCCTCGGCCAGGGGACCTCCTCTGGAAACACCATATATTTT. It yields the protein CASSLGQGTSSGNTIYF. The V call is TRBV18, the J call TRBJ1-3; D possibly corresponds to TRBD1 (6 bases). CDR1 is KGHSH and CDR2 is LQKENI in the germline V gene. Trimming stripped 6 bases from V and 0 bases from J, with 18 bases between. This CDR3 has 17 residues.

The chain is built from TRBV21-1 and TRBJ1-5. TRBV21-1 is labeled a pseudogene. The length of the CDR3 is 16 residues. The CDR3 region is CASSKGREAGNQPQHF. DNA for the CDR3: TGTGCCAGCAGCAAAGGAAGGGAGGCTGGCAATCAGCCCCAGCATTTT.

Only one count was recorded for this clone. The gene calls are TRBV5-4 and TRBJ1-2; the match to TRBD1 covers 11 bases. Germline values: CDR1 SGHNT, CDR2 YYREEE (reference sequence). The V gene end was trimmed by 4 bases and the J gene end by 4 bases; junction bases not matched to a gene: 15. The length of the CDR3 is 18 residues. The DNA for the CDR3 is TGTGCCAGCAGCCCCGGCACGGGACAGGGGGGAACATCCTATGGCTACACCTTC. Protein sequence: CASSPGTGQGGTSYGYTF.

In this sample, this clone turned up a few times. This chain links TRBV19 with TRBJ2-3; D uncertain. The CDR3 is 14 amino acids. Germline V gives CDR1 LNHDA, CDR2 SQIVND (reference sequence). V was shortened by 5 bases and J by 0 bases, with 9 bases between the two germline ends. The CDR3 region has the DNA TGTGCCAGTAGTGAAACAGTTAGCACAGATACGCAGTATTTT. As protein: CASSETVSTDTQYF.

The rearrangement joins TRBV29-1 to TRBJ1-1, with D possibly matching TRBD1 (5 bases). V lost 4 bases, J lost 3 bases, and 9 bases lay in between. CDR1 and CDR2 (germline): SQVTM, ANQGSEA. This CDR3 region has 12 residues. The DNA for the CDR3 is TGCAGCGTTGTACAGGCATACACTGAAGCTTTCTTT. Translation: CSVVQAYTEAFF. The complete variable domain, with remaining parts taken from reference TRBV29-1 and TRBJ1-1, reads SAVISQKPSRDICQRGTSLTIQCQVDSQVTMMFWYRQQPGQSLTLIATANQGSEATYESGFVIDKFPISRPNLTFSTLTVSNMSPEDSSIYLCSVVQAYTEAFFGQGTRLTVV.